Below are 17 T cell receptor beta chains sequenced from a single sample in a study of T cell responses to AZD1222 COVID-19 vaccine. Assay used: immunoSEQ multiplex PCR; TCRdb lists only in-frame clones, some missing. Of 130,000 to 150,000 clones detected, 90% appear once; the ten largest clones hold around 3.6%. The sample consisted of peripheral blood, taken on day 0 of AZD1222 vaccination. The receptors were gathered from an adult in good health.

The gene calls are TRBV29-1 and TRBJ2-5; possibly TRBD2 for D (5 bases). Germline CDR1 is SQVTM and CDR2 is ANQGSEA. This CDR3 comprises 15 residues. Trimming left V 5 bases short and J 2 bases short, with 18 bases between. The CDR3 DNA is TGCAGCGTTCTTCCCCGGCAGGAGGTACAAGAGACCCAGTACTTC. It is translated as CSVLPRQEVQETQYF.

In its sample, this clone was seen once. V usage is TRBV19 and J usage is TRBJ1-4, with a tentative D call TRBD1 (6 bases). The CDR3 covers 13 residues. CDR1 and CDR2 from the germline V gene are LNHDA and SQIVND (reference sequence). Trimming took 5 bases from V and 5 from J, leaving 9 bases between them. For the CDR3, the DNA is TGTGCCAGTAGTCCAGGGGCGAATGAAAAACTGTTTTTT. It specifies CASSPGANEKLFF. Full variable domain (rest looked up from reference TRBV19 and TRBJ1-4): DGGITQSPKYLFRKEGQNVTLSCEQNLNHDAMYWYRQDPGQGLRLIYYSQIVNDFQKGDIAEGYSVSREKKESFPLTVTSAQKNPTAFYLCASSPGANEKLFFGSGTQLSVL.

The chain recombines TRBV13 with TRBJ2-1, with 9 bases lining up with TRBD1. J lost 8 bases, V lost 1 base, and 6 bases had no gene match. The CDR3 covers 15 residues. CDR1 is PRHDT and CDR2 is FYEKMQ in the germline V gene (reference sequence). CDR3 coding DNA: TGTGCCAGCAGCTTAGATGGGACAGGGTCCTATGAGCAGTTCTTC. Protein: CASSLDGTGSYEQFF.

The chain combines TRBV20-1 with TRBJ1-1; no definite D call. The CDR3 has 10 residues. Trimming left V 0 bases short and J 9 bases short, with 5 bases between. CDR1 is DFQATT, CDR2 SNEGSKA, per germline (reference sequence). In nucleotides, the CDR3 is TGCAGTGCTAGAGATGTTAAAGCTTTCTTT. It specifies CSARDVKAFF.

The chain links TRBV27 to TRBJ2-1, with 7 bases fitting TRBD1. V trimming: 2 bases; J trimming: 2 bases; junction bases outside the gene matches: 9. Germline V gives CDR1 MNHEY, CDR2 SMNVEV (reference sequence). CDR3 size: 17 residues. CDR3 sequence reads: CASSLGRGTVPYNEQFF. The CDR3 DNA sequence: TGTGCCAGCAGTTTAGGTAGGGGGACAGTCCCCTACAATGAGCAGTTCTTC.

The chain carries TRBV5-5 and TRBJ2-3; D is possibly TRBD1 (6 bases). Germline values: CDR1 SGHKS, CDR2 YYEKEE (reference sequence). V lost 3 bases and J lost 5, with 13 bases in between. This CDR3 contains 14 residues. The CDR3 sequence: CASSSPTGIDTQYF. CDR3 DNA sequence: TGTGCCAGCAGCTCTCCGACAGGTATAGATACGCAGTATTTT.

V and J are TRBV6-5 and TRBJ2-5; weak D call: TRBD2 (5 bases). From germline, CDR1 is MNHEY and CDR2 SVGAGI. CDR3 length: 13 amino acids. V shed 4 bases and J shed 4 bases, with 10 bases lying between them. CDR3 DNA sequence: TGTGCCAGCAGTTCGGGGATGGGAGAGACCCAGTACTTC. Translated, it gives CASSSGMGETQYF.

The J gene is TRBJ2-1, the V gene TRBV4-2; 8 bases are shared with TRBD1. This CDR3 has 13 amino acids. Germline V lookup: CDR1 LGHNA, CDR2 YNFKEQ. The V gene end was trimmed by 0 bases and the J gene end by 9 bases; junction bases not matched to a gene: 1. The CDR3 region is CASSQDTGGEQFF. DNA for the CDR3: TGTGCCAGCAGCCAAGATACAGGGGGTGAGCAGTTCTTC.

The chain has TRBV12-3 or TRBV12-4 and TRBJ2-3; D gene ambiguous. Trimming shortened V by 4 bases and J by 5 bases, and 7 bases separated the two germline ends. The CDR3 is made up of 12 amino acids. CDR3 amino acids: CASSSIEDTQYF. The CDR3 nucleotides read TGTGCCAGCAGTTCTATTGAAGATACGCAGTATTTT.

CDR3 in amino acids: CASSETTGGENIQYF. The CDR3 DNA is TGTGCCAGCAGTGAAACCACAGGGGGTGAAAACATTCAGTACTTC. J is TRBJ2-4 and V is TRBV6-1; TRBD1 agrees at 8 bases. The CDR3 length is 15 residues. Trimming at V came to 2 bases and at J to 5 bases, leaving 5 bases not matched to a gene. CDR1 and CDR2 from the germline V gene are MNHNS and SASEGT.

This clone was observed a few times. This chain joins TRBV5-1 and TRBJ2-2; 10 bases are a match to TRBD2. V lost 4 bases, J lost 4 bases, and 7 bases stayed unmatched. Per germline, CDR1 SGHRS and CDR2 YFSETQ. This CDR3 region has 16 residues. The DNA for the CDR3 is TGCGCCAGCAGCCCCAGCGGGAGGGGCGTCACCGGGGAGCTGTTTTTT. As protein: CASSPSGRGVTGELFF.

The chain has TRBV3-1 (or the pseudogene TRBV3-2) and TRBJ2-7; 7 bases fit TRBD1. CDR1 is LGHDT, CDR2 YNNKEL, per germline (reference sequence). The CDR3 totals 14 residues. Trimming at V came to 3 bases and at J to 2 bases, leaving 4 bases not matched to a gene. The CDR3 reads CASSQGDRPYEQYF. The CDR3 DNA follows: TGTGCCAGCAGCCAGGGGGACAGACCCTACGAGCAGTACTTC.

This chain joins TRBV5-6 and TRBJ2-1; 15 bases are a match to TRBD2. This CDR3 is 18 amino acids long. Germline CDR1 SGHDT, CDR2 YYEEEE. V lost 4 bases and J lost 3; bases outside the gene matches: 8. The CDR3 loop is CASSPPGLAGGYYNEQFF. CDR3 DNA sequence: TGTGCCAGCAGCCCCCCGGGACTAGCGGGAGGCTACTACAATGAGCAGTTCTTC.

This clone was seen only once. The rearrangement links TRBV30 to TRBJ1-4, with D perhaps matching TRBD1 (5 bases). Germline CDR1 reads GTSNPN; CDR2 reads SVGIG (reference sequence). Trimming left V 2 bases short and J 8 bases short, with 15 bases between. The CDR3 is made up of 14 amino acids. The chain's CDR3 is CAWSRGRVGEKLFF. The DNA of the CDR3 is TGTGCCTGGAGTAGGGGCAGGGTTGGCGAAAAACTGTTTTTT.

The chain links TRBV18 to TRBJ2-7, with D unresolved. This CDR3 comprises 11 residues. Deletions cut 6 bases from V and 5 bases from J, with 8 bases between. Germline V gene sequence: CDR1 KGHSH, CDR2 LQKENI. The CDR3 DNA reads as TGTGCCAGCTCTTTCACGGACGAGCAGTACTTC. Amino acid sequence: CASSFTDEQYF.

The rearrangement uses TRBV7-6 and TRBJ1-3, with TRBD1 identical over 7 bases. Germline V gene lookup returns CDR1 SGHVS and CDR2 FNYEAQ. J lost 6 bases, V lost 5 bases, and 13 bases had no gene match. CDR3 length: 16 residues. CDR3 DNA: TGTGCCAGCAGCCTAACCCCGGACAGGCTCCAAAACACCATATATTTT. Its protein is CASSLTPDRLQNTIYF.

This rearrangement joins TRBV11-2 to TRBJ1-4, with D possibly TRBD1 on 5 matching bases. Germline-derived CDR1 and CDR2 are SGHAT and FQNNGV. The V end lost 4 bases, the J end lost 6 bases, and 18 bases lay between the germline ends. This CDR3 contains 16 residues. CDR3 region: CASSSYWGTEDEKLFF. CDR3 in DNA: TGTGCCAGCAGCTCATATTGGGGGACTGAGGATGAAAAACTGTTTTTT.